These 23 T cell receptor beta chains originate from one sample sequenced in a study of T cells in Graves' hyperthyroidism and ophthalmopathy. Amplification of TCR beta CDR3 regions used RNA as the template. Carried out on the TCR CDR3, a first-round RT-PCR used the HTBI primer set. TCRdb fed the multiplex PCR reads into MiXCR, producing one record per CDR3 protein. The repertoire holds hundreds of thousands of distinct CDR3 sequences, with over 35% as singletons. The source material was blood. These receptors all come from a man aged 18 to 30 with Graves' hyperthyroidism.

This clonotype is labeled medium-sized. The genes are TRBV3-1 and TRBJ2-5, with D tentatively TRBD2 (5 bases). Germline V gene lookup returns CDR1 LGHDT and CDR2 YNNKEL (reference sequence). V was trimmed by 4 bases and J by 5 bases, leaving 17 bases between them. The CDR3 loop spans 15 amino acids. This chain's CDR3 is CASSRSSSRGETQYF. CDR3 coding DNA: TGTGCCAGCAGCCGAAGTAGCAGCCGGGGTGAGACCCAGTACTTC.

The sample holds many counts of this clonotype. V is TRBV20-1 and J is TRBJ2-7; 8 bases are a match to TRBD2. V lost 5 bases and J lost 1; bases outside the gene matches: 7. This CDR3 has 14 residues. Germline CDR1 reads DFQATT; CDR2 reads SNEGSKA (reference sequence). The CDR3 reads CSALQAGASYEQYF. For the CDR3, the DNA is TGCAGTGCTCTACAAGCGGGGGCTTCCTACGAGCAGTACTTC.

The chain recombines TRBV5-6 with TRBJ2-7; a weak D match, TRBD1 (6 bases). CDR1 SGHDT and CDR2 YYEEEE come from the germline V gene. The CDR3 has 15 residues. V lost 4 bases to trimming and J lost 2 bases, with 16 bases between them. The CDR3 region is CASSPGVTSTYEQYF. The CDR3 coding sequence is TGTGCCAGCAGCCCAGGGGTGACGTCGACCTACGAGCAGTACTTC.

This clonotype was picked up a small number of times. The V and J genes are TRBV7-3 and TRBJ1-4; D uncertain. The V end was cut by 0 bases, the J end by 8 bases, with 10 bases between. This CDR3 is built from 14 residues. In germline, CDR1 is SGHTA, CDR2 FQGTGA. The CDR3 nucleotides read TGTGCCAGCAGCTTAACCGCCTACGGGGAAAAACTGTTTTTT. It codes for CASSLTAYGEKLFF.

V gene TRBV5-1 combines with J gene TRBJ1-2, with a weak D call TRBD1 (5 bases). The CDR3 loop spans 13 amino acids. The V gene lost 4 bases and the J gene lost 14 bases, with 21 bases spanning the gap. Germline-derived CDR1 and CDR2 are SGHRS and YFSETQ. The CDR3 here is CASSMIRDGMRTF. CDR3 DNA: TGCGCCAGCAGCATGATCCGGGACGGCATGAGAACCTTC.

This clonotype was seen a handful of times. The rearrangement links TRBV6-5 to TRBJ1-5, with a possible D match to TRBD1 (5 bases). Trimming cost V 7 bases and J 6 bases, with 13 bases left between them. The length of the CDR3 is 13 residues. Germline CDR1 reads MNHEY; CDR2 reads SVGAGI. DNA of the CDR3: TGTGCCAGCATCACAGGTTTCAGTCAGCCCCAGCATTTT. Translation gives CASITGFSQPQHF.

This clonotype was recorded a few times. The chain has TRBV5-1 and TRBJ1-1, with D unresolved. The CDR3 has 14 residues. V lost 0 bases, J lost 6 bases, and 12 bases lay in between. The V gene's germline CDR1 is SGHRS and CDR2 YFSETQ. The CDR3 protein is CASSLGISGAEAFF. CDR3 DNA: TGCGCCAGCAGCTTGGGGATATCCGGAGCTGAAGCTTTCTTT.

There are many counts of this clonotype. The chain uses TRBV29-1 and TRBJ2-5, with 8 bases fitting TRBD2. Unmatched junction bases numbered 8, after V lost 1 base and J lost 4 bases. The germline gives CDR1 SQVTM, CDR2 ANQGSEA. This CDR3 is built from 15 residues. Here the CDR3 DNA reads TGCAGCGTTGAAGCCACGGGGGGGGCGCGAGAGACCCAGTACTTC. Residues: CSVEATGGARETQYF.

This clonotype was detected only once. This chain joins TRBV10-3 and TRBJ1-5; 9 nucleotides agree with TRBD1. Germline CDR1 is ENHRY and CDR2 is SYGVKD. The CDR3 has 13 residues. The chain's CDR3 is CAGGQGGNQPQHF. CDR3 coding DNA: TGTGCGGGGGGACAGGGCGGCAATCAGCCCCAGCATTTT.

This clonotype was detected a few times. The rearrangement uses TRBV7-9 and TRBJ1-1; D not resolved. The CDR3 runs to 14 residues. Trimming pared 4 bases from V and 1 base from J, leaving 10 bases between. The V gene's germline CDR1 is SEHNR and CDR2 FQNEAQ (reference sequence). DNA for the CDR3: TGTGCCAGCAGCTCTCTCTTCGGGAACACTGAAGCTTTCTTT. Its translation is CASSSLFGNTEAFF.

This clonotype has a count of ten or more. V gene TRBV9 combines with J gene TRBJ1-2, with TRBD1 as a possible D gene (6 bases). This CDR3 contains 14 residues. Trimming shortened V by 4 bases and J by 8 bases, and 18 bases separated the two germline ends. In germline, CDR1 is SGDLS, CDR2 YYNGEE. The CDR3 DNA reads as TGTGCCAGCAGCTCACACCAGTCAGGGGACGGCTACACCTTC. Translating it yields CASSSHQSGDGYTF. Full variable domain (missing parts from reference TRBV9 and TRBJ1-2): DSGVTQTPKHLITATGQRVTLRCSPRSGDLSVYWYQQSLDQGLQFLIQYYNGEERAKGNILERFSAQQFPDLHSELNLSSLELGDSALYFCASSSHQSGDGYTFGSGTRLTVV.

The chain uses TRBV6-1 and TRBJ2-5; 7 bases fit TRBD2. The J segment lost 9 bases and the V segment lost 6 bases, leaving 4 bases of the junction unmatched. The germline V gene encodes CDR1 MNHNS and CDR2 SASEGT. The CDR3 length is 11 residues. For the CDR3, the DNA is TGTGCCAGCAGCTGGGGGGGGGCCCAGTACTTC. The encoded protein is CASSWGGAQYF.

This clonotype was seen ten or more times. The chain recombines TRBV20-1 with TRBJ2-7; 14 bases map to TRBD2. This CDR3 is 13 amino acids long. Looked up from germline, CDR1 is DFQATT and CDR2 is SNEGSKA (reference sequence). The trim removed 2 bases at V and 7 bases at J, leaving 1 base unmatched. The CDR3, as DNA: TGCAGTGCTAGATGGACTAGCGGGAGGGAGCAGTACTTC. It translates to CSARWTSGREQYF.

The CDR3 is CASISPLPGVGSPLHF. CDR3 nucleotide sequence: TGTGCCAGCATCTCCCCCCTGCCGGGGGTTGGTTCACCCCTCCACTTT. V is TRBV7-3 and J is TRBJ1-6, with D tentatively TRBD1 (5 bases). CDR1 SGHTA and CDR2 FQGTGA come from the germline V gene. CDR3 size: 16 residues. The germline V and J ends were trimmed by 7 bases and 9 bases, with 22 bases remaining between them.

The rearrangement joins TRBV10-2 to TRBJ2-7; D remains unclear. V lost 10 bases and J lost 3, with 7 bases in between. Germline V CDR1 and CDR2: WSHSY, SAAADI. The CDR3 is made up of 10 amino acids. CDR3 region: CATSNYEQYF. The CDR3 DNA reads TGCGCCACTTCGAACTACGAGCAGTACTTC.

This chain links TRBV15 with TRBJ2-5; 8 positions agree with TRBD1. This CDR3 is 14 amino acids long. V dropped 3 bases and J dropped 5; count of bases not matched to a gene: 5. Germline lookup yields CDR1 LNHNV and CDR2 YYDKDF (reference sequence). CDR3 nucleotide sequence: TGTGCCACCAGCAGCCCAGGGGGCCGGGAGACCCAGTACTTC. It is translated as CATSSPGGRETQYF.

In this sample, this clonotype turned up once. V usage is TRBV9 and J usage is TRBJ2-5; TRBD1 matches 7 bases. With 4 bases clipped from V and 2 bases from J, the junction kept 5 bases outside the gene matches. Germline V gives CDR1 SGDLS, CDR2 YYNGEE. The CDR3 contains 14 residues. The CDR3 nucleotides are TGTGCCAGCAGCACTGGACAGGCTCAAGAGACCCAGTACTTC. The encoded protein is CASSTGQAQETQYF.

This clonotype was seen many times. The chain joins TRBV7-9 to TRBJ2-2; the D is unclear. V was cut by 5 bases and J by 1 base, with 11 bases left in between. The CDR3 extends over 15 amino acids. Germline CDR1 and CDR2: SEHNR and FQNEAQ (reference sequence). The CDR3 loop reads CASSSDSGNTGELFF. DNA of the CDR3: TGTGCCAGCAGCAGTGACTCCGGGAACACCGGGGAGCTGTTTTTT.

This clonotype was seen just once. The chain joins TRBV7-2 to TRBJ1-6; 7 nucleotides match TRBD1. Germline V gives CDR1 SGHTA, CDR2 FQGNSA. V lost 4 bases to trimming and J lost 8 bases; unmatched junction nucleotides: 5. The CDR3 length is 14 residues. DNA of the CDR3: TGTGCCAGCAGCTCTACGGGACAGTATTCACCCCTCCACTTT. Amino acid sequence: CASSSTGQYSPLHF.

The rearrangement uses TRBV6-1 and TRBJ1-6; TRBD1 agrees at 7 bases. V shed 2 bases and J 6 bases; nucleotides not matched to a gene: 4. Germline V CDR1 and CDR2: MNHNS, SASEGT. The CDR3 spans 15 residues. CDR3 sequence (DNA): TGTGCCAGCAGTGAATCGGACAGGCTTAATTCACCCCTCCACTTT. Protein sequence: CASSESDRLNSPLHF.

Points on this clonotype: A much larger clone is a single base away; this may be a read error. V usage is TRBV25-1 and J usage is TRBJ2-7; D may be TRBD2 (5 bases). CDR1 is MGHDK, CDR2 SYGVNS, per germline. The length of the CDR3 is 14 residues. V lost 2 bases and J 4 bases, leaving 12 bases between the germline ends. CDR3 bases: TGTGCCAGCAGTGAAGTCGGTAGGGAGTACGAGCAGTACTTC. Protein product: CASSEVGREYEQYF.

Only a few counts were recorded for this clonotype. The chain is built from TRBV11-1 and TRBJ2-7, with D perhaps TRBD2 (6 bases). Germline lookup yields CDR1 SGHAT and CDR2 FQDESV (reference sequence). CDR3 length equals 17 residues. Trimming left V 3 bases short and J 0 bases short, with 18 bases between. The CDR3 coding sequence is TGTGCCAGCAGCTTGGGATTCGGACTAAGCTACTCCTACGAGCAGTACTTC. Protein: CASSLGFGLSYSYEQYF.

V is TRBV5-4 and J is TRBJ1-2; 7 bases are a match to TRBD1. V shed 3 bases, J shed 5 bases, and the junction held 7 bases outside the gene matches. The CDR3 runs 14 residues. The germline V gene has CDR1 SGHNT and CDR2 YYREEE (reference sequence). CDR3 sequence (DNA): TGTGCCAGCAGCTCCCGGGACAGACTTTATGGCTACACCTTC. Its translation is CASSSRDRLYGYTF.